This T cell receptor (beta chain) originates from a study of human T cells and chemical hapten exposure. The library attached unique molecular identifiers to individual cDNA molecules. TCRdb passed the RACE reads through MiXCR, listing each CDR3 protein once. The data contain around 190,000 distinct CDR3 sequences, more than 20% of them singletons. As to time point: patch test 1, 2 weeks after DPC sensitization. Treatment in this sample: therapeutic diphenylcyclopropenone sensitization with weekly scalp DPC. Each donor was an alopecia patient between 18 and 70 years of age who qualified for DPC. V shed 7 bases and J 5 bases; nucleotides not matched to a gene: 10. The CDR3 is made up of 15 amino acids. Germline values: CDR1 SNHLY, CDR2 FYNNEI. This clonotype was counted a few times.

Source: whole blood, taken in connection with sensitization to the hapten diphenylcyclopropenone (DPC). This TCR was recovered from a woman between 45 and 60 years old with alopecia areata. Some clones in this sample may be carry-over from other donors' samples. The V gene is TRBV2, the J gene TRBJ1-5; 8 nucleotides align to TRBD1. The CDR3, as DNA: TGTGCCAGCAAAGAGCCGACAGGGGAACATCAGCCCCAGCATTTT. This gives the protein CASKEPTGEHQPQHF.